The 20 T cell receptor beta chains given below trace back to one sample, sequenced in a study of T-cell reconstitution after alpha-beta-depleted transplantation in children. A library of TCRbeta sequences, prepared with unique molecular identifiers, was generated. A single record per CDR3 protein comes from TCRdb applying MiXCR to the PCR reads. The sample carries around 100,000 distinct CDR3 sequences, 9% to 12% recorded once. The sequencing here drew on PBMCs, taken before TCRalphabeta/CD19-depleted stem cell transplant. These receptors were collected from a boy aged 2 to 10 with acute lymphoblastic leukemia, due to receive a stem cell transplant.

This clonotype was counted between two and nine times. V is TRBV13 and J is TRBJ2-7; a weak D match, TRBD2 (6 bases). The CDR3 has 14 residues. Germline-derived CDR1 and CDR2 are PRHDT and FYEKMQ (reference sequence). V lost 1 base to trimming and J lost 2 bases, with 9 bases between them. The CDR3 sequence: CASSLAGVPYEQYF. Here the CDR3 DNA reads TGTGCCAGCAGCTTAGCGGGAGTCCCCTACGAGCAGTACTTC.

This clonotype turned up a few times. This rearrangement joins TRBV11-2 to TRBJ1-1; D gene unclear. V dropped 0 bases and J dropped 3 bases, with 20 bases sitting between them. The CDR3 spans 18 residues. Germline V gives CDR1 SGHAT, CDR2 FQNNGV. The CDR3 DNA is TGTGCCAGCAGCTTAGACGGCGGGTGGGTCAGTCGCGACACTGAAGCTTTCTTT. Its protein is CASSLDGGWVSRDTEAFF.

This clonotype was detected only a few times. The rearrangement links TRBV7-8 to TRBJ2-7; 9 bases fit TRBD2. This CDR3 has 14 residues. Germline V gene data show CDR1 as SGHVS and CDR2 as FQNEAQ. Trimming at V came to 5 bases and at J to 2 bases, leaving 4 bases not matched to a gene. CDR3 bases: TGTGCCAGCAGCCAGACTAGCGGAACCTACGAGCAGTACTTC. As protein: CASSQTSGTYEQYF.

A few counts support this clonotype. J is TRBJ2-6 and V is TRBV5-1, with 10 bases matching TRBD1. The CDR3 spans 18 residues. Per germline, CDR1 SGHRS and CDR2 YFSETQ. Unmatched junction bases numbered 7, after V lost 4 bases and J lost 0 bases. The CDR3 loop reads CASSLGQGLYSGANVLTF. The CDR3 coding sequence is TGCGCCAGCAGCCTGGGACAGGGGCTTTACTCTGGGGCCAACGTCCTGACTTTC.

This clonotype was seen a few times. The chain uses TRBV5-8 and TRBJ2-7, with 10 bases lining up with TRBD2. The V gene's germline CDR1 is SGHTS and CDR2 YDEGEE. The CDR3 is 15 residues long. J was trimmed by 2 bases and V by 7 bases; bases with no gene match: 9. CDR3 residues: CASALAGTMTYEQYF. The DNA for the CDR3 is TGTGCCAGCGCACTAGCGGGAACTATGACCTACGAGCAGTACTTC.

This clonotype was seen ten or more times. The chain has TRBV5-1 and TRBJ2-1; TRBD2 aligns across 10 bases. The CDR3 consists of 16 residues. J lost 2 bases, V lost 5 bases, and 7 bases had no gene match. CDR1 is SGHRS, CDR2 YFSETQ, per germline. For the CDR3, the DNA is TGCGCCAGCAGATCAACTAGCGGGACCCCCTACAATGAGCAGTTCTTC. This codes for CASRSTSGTPYNEQFF.

The V gene is TRBV10-1, the J gene TRBJ2-5; D remains ambiguous. Germline V lookup: CDR1 WNHNN, CDR2 SYGVQD (reference sequence). V was shortened by 6 bases and J by 5 bases, with 16 bases between the two germline ends. The CDR3 sequence is 14 residues long. DNA for the CDR3: TGCGCCAGCAGCCAGGCCAGCCAACCGGAGACCCAGTACTTC. This codes for CASSQASQPETQYF.

Only a few counts were recorded for this clonotype. The chain has TRBV2 and TRBJ2-5; 10 nucleotides align to TRBD2. Germline V gives CDR1 SNHLY, CDR2 FYNNEI. V gave up 7 bases and J gave up 5 bases; unmatched junction bases: 10. This CDR3 region has 15 residues. As DNA, the CDR3 is TGTGCCAGCATCCCTAGCGGGAGAGGCGGGGAGACCCAGTACTTC. Translation gives CASIPSGRGGETQYF.

The chain is built from TRBV25-1 and TRBJ2-3, with D perhaps matching TRBD2 (6 bases). CDR3 length: 13 residues. The germline gives CDR1 MGHDK, CDR2 SYGVNS. Trimming took 11 bases from V and 1 from J, leaving 13 bases between them. CDR3 DNA: TGTGCCGCGGGACGGGCCGGCACAGATACGCAGTATTTT. Residues: CAAGRAGTDTQYF.

The rearrangement uses TRBV25-1 and TRBJ2-1, with 11 nucleotides matching TRBD1. The CDR3 totals 17 residues. J gave up 1 base and V 4 bases, and 6 bases lay outside the gene matches. The V gene's germline CDR1 is MGHDK and CDR2 SYGVNS. Here the CDR3 DNA reads TGTGCCAGCAGTGCGGGACAGGGGGGGAATTCCTACAATGAGCAGTTCTTC. Protein sequence: CASSAGQGGNSYNEQFF.

This clonotype appeared a few times. The V and J genes are TRBV7-8 and TRBJ2-3; 8 bases map to TRBD2. Germline CDR1 SGHVS, CDR2 FQNEAQ. CDR3 size: 17 residues. V was clipped by 4 bases and J by 4 bases; unmatched bases: 13. The CDR3 protein is CASSSPAGLAGSDTQYF. The CDR3 coding sequence is TGTGCCAGCAGCTCGCCTGCCGGATTAGCGGGATCAGATACGCAGTATTTT.

V usage is TRBV6-5 and J usage is TRBJ2-1; either TRBD1 or TRBD2 may supply D (5 bases each). Germline V lookup: CDR1 MNHEY, CDR2 SVGAGI. The CDR3 is 16 amino acids. With 0 bases removed from V and 7 bases from J, the gap between germline ends came to 16 bases. CDR3 sequence reads: CASSYSPGPRVNEQFF. CDR3 in DNA: TGTGCCAGCAGTTACTCTCCGGGGCCGCGTGTAAATGAGCAGTTCTTC.

This clonotype was recorded at least ten times. Written as DNA, the CDR3 is TGTGCCAGCACACACCCAGGAAACACCGGGGAGCTGTTTTTT. Its translation: CASTHPGNTGELFF. The chain links TRBV5-6 to TRBJ2-2; no firm D call. This CDR3 is 14 amino acids long. The V gene's germline CDR1 is SGHDT and CDR2 YYEEEE. V lost 6 bases, J lost 2 bases, and 11 bases lay in between. Using reference TRBV5-6 and TRBJ2-2 for the parts outside the CDR3, the full variable domain is DAGVTQSPTHLIKTRGQQVTLRCSPKSGHDTVSWYQQALGQGPQFIFQYYEEEERQRGNFPDRFSGHQFPNYSSELNVNALLLGDSALYLCASTHPGNTGELFFGEGSRLTVL.

The rearrangement links TRBV4-2 to TRBJ1-5, with 7 bases identical to TRBD1. After removal of 2 bases from V and 3 bases from J, the junction contained 4 bases not matched to a gene. Germline assignment: CDR1 LGHNA and CDR2 YNFKEQ. The CDR3 consists of 15 residues. CDR3 sequence: CASSQPGGDNQPQHF. The CDR3 DNA is TGTGCCAGCAGCCAACCAGGGGGTGACAATCAGCCCCAGCATTTT.

This clonotype was picked up a small number of times. The CDR3 is CASRIRSHRRETQYF. CDR3 nucleotide sequence: TGTGCCAGCAGAATACGCAGCCACAGGAGGGAGACCCAGTACTTC. This chain joins TRBV28 and TRBJ2-5; either TRBD1 or TRBD2 may fit D (5 bases each). The germline CDR1 and CDR2 sequences are MDHEN and SYDVKM. V was clipped by 6 bases and J by 5 bases, with 19 bases between them. The CDR3 totals 15 residues.

The chain links TRBV2 to TRBJ2-2; no clear D. The CDR3 sequence is 13 residues long. The germline gives CDR1 SNHLY, CDR2 FYNNEI. Trimming pared 4 bases from V and 5 bases from J, leaving 8 bases between. CDR3 nucleotide sequence: TGTGCCAGCAGTGGCACAGTAACCGGGGAGCTGTTTTTT. This translates into CASSGTVTGELFF.

This clonotype was picked up many times. The chain uses TRBV5-6 and TRBJ1-2; TRBD1 matches 8 bases. V shed 4 bases and J 2 bases; nucleotides not matched to a gene: 19. CDR1 and CDR2 (germline): SGHDT, YYEEEE. This CDR3 is 19 amino acids long. As DNA, the CDR3 is TGTGCCAGCAGCGAAGAGTCGTGGAAGAACAGGGGGGGGAACTATGGCTACACCTTC. It yields the protein CASSEESWKNRGGNYGYTF.

The chain couples TRBV15 to TRBJ2-7; TRBD1 matches 11 bases. The germline gives CDR1 LNHNV, CDR2 YYDKDF (reference sequence). The CDR3 covers 18 residues. Losses at the gene ends were 2 bases for V and 0 bases for J; bases not matched to a gene: 9. The CDR3 nucleotides read TGTGCCACCAGCAGACTACCGGGACAGGGGGTTTTCTCCTACGAGCAGTACTTC. Translated, it gives CATSRLPGQGVFSYEQYF.

The rearrangement joins TRBV5-5 to TRBJ2-1; D gene ambiguous. Trimming removed 5 bases from V and 3 bases from J, with 12 bases in between. The germline gives CDR1 SGHKS, CDR2 YYEKEE (reference sequence). The CDR3 has 14 amino acids. The CDR3 DNA is TGTGCCAGCAGTCGTGATGACGGCTACAATGAGCAGTTCTTC. Translated, it gives CASSRDDGYNEQFF.

The chain combines TRBV7-9 with TRBJ2-5; D uncertain. With 4 bases removed from V and 5 bases from J, the gap between germline ends came to 11 bases. CDR1 and CDR2 (germline): SEHNR, FQNEAQ (reference sequence). This CDR3 is built from 13 residues. For the CDR3, the DNA is TGTGCCAGCAGCTCTCCCCCCCGGGAGACCCAGTACTTC. This sequence encodes CASSSPPRETQYF.